The 20 T cell receptor beta chains below were found in one sample sequenced in a study of OX40 agonist ivuxolimab in advanced cancers. Only in-frame clones appear in the TCRdb table, and some are missing; sequencing was by immunoSEQ multiplex PCR. The table has some 74,000 clones, approximately 90% seen once. Source: CD4+ or CD8+ T cells sorted from blood, taken in a trial of the OX40 agonist ivuxolimab. The source is an adult with an advanced solid tumor such as melanoma, head and neck, liver or kidney cancer.

The rearrangement links TRBV4-2 to TRBJ2-3; D perhaps matches TRBD1 (6 bases). The CDR3 spans 15 residues. Germline CDR1 reads LGHNA; CDR2 reads YNFKEQ. Trimming left V 2 bases short and J 2 bases short, with 11 bases between. CDR3 protein: CASSQTGQPTDTQYF. CDR3 nucleotide sequence: TGTGCCAGCAGCCAAACGGGACAACCCACAGATACGCAGTATTTT.

The chain carries TRBV11-3 and TRBJ2-6, with 10 positions matching TRBD1. V shed 5 bases and J 0 bases; nucleotides not matched to a gene: 4. This CDR3 spans 17 amino acids. Per the germline V gene, CDR1 is SGHNT and CDR2 is YENEEA. This CDR3 is CASSLTGGTSGANVLTF. The CDR3 coding sequence is TGTGCCAGCAGCCTGACAGGGGGCACCTCTGGGGCCAACGTCCTGACTTTC.

V usage is TRBV11-1 and J usage is TRBJ1-2; 7 positions agree with TRBD1. V was pared by 5 bases and J by 4 bases, with 10 bases of the junction left unmatched. CDR3 length: 15 amino acids. Germline values: CDR1 SGHAT, CDR2 FQDESV (reference sequence). The DNA for the CDR3 is TGTGCCAGCAGCCGCGGGGACAGTCAGCCCTATGGCTACACCTTC. Amino acids: CASSRGDSQPYGYTF.

V and J are TRBV5-6 and TRBJ1-1; maybe TRBD1 (6 bases). This CDR3 has 13 amino acids. The germline V gene has CDR1 SGHDT and CDR2 YYEEEE. V was trimmed by 5 bases and J by 1 base, leaving 9 bases between them. In DNA form, the CDR3 reads TGTGCCAGCAGTTCACAGGGGAACACTGAAGCTTTCTTT. This encodes CASSSQGNTEAFF.

The J gene is TRBJ2-1, the V gene TRBV19, with a possible D match to TRBD2 (6 bases). Deletions cut 3 bases from V and 9 bases from J, with 15 bases between. The CDR3 spans 14 residues. Germline values: CDR1 LNHDA, CDR2 SQIVND (reference sequence). In DNA, the CDR3 is TGTGCCAGTAGTATTGTTGGGGGGTTGGGTGAGCAGTTCTTC. Translating it yields CASSIVGGLGEQFF.

Only one count was recorded for this clone. This chain links TRBV15 with TRBJ2-7, with 7 positions matching TRBD2. The length of the CDR3 is 16 residues. V was clipped by 0 bases and J by 5 bases; unmatched bases: 10. CDR1 is LNHNV and CDR2 is YYDKDF in the germline V gene (reference sequence). The CDR3 DNA reads TGTGCCACCAGCAGAGACAGTGCGGGAGTGGGGCACGAGCAGTACTTC. Encoded protein: CATSRDSAGVGHEQYF.

The chain employs TRBV10-1 and TRBJ2-3, with 12 bases aligning to TRBD2. The CDR3 has 16 amino acids. Germline CDR1 and CDR2: WNHNN and SYGVQD (reference sequence). V was clipped by 5 bases and J by 0 bases; unmatched bases: 3. The CDR3 bases are TGCGCCAGCAGTACTAGCGGGGGGTTTAGCACAGATACGCAGTATTTT. It encodes CASSTSGGFSTDTQYF.

J is TRBJ2-7 and V is TRBV18; no clear D gene. This CDR3 has 17 residues. Per germline, CDR1 KGHSH and CDR2 LQKENI. Deletions cut 3 bases from V and 0 bases from J, with 18 bases between. The CDR3 nucleotides read TGTGCCAGCTCACCTTCAAAAGGGCAGAAGAGCTCCTACGAGCAGTACTTC. Translated, it gives CASSPSKGQKSSYEQYF.

The rearrangement links TRBV29-1 to TRBJ2-5; TRBD2 is a possible D gene (7 bases). V lost 7 bases and J lost 4, with 16 bases in between. The CDR3 covers 13 residues. Germline V lookup: CDR1 SQVTM, CDR2 ANQGSEA. CDR3 loop: CSAVDSGVETQYF. In DNA, the CDR3 is TGCAGCGCGGTGGACAGCGGGGTAGAGACCCAGTACTTC.

V and J are TRBV11-2 and TRBJ2-3; a weak D match, TRBD1 (5 bases). V was shortened by 3 bases and J by 6 bases, with 7 bases between the two germline ends. CDR1 and CDR2 (germline): SGHAT, FQNNGV. There are 12 residues in the CDR3. This chain's CDR3 is CASSFRGDTQYF. The CDR3 bases are TGTGCCAGCAGCTTTAGGGGCGATACGCAGTATTTT.

This chain joins TRBV7-6 and TRBJ2-7, with D tentatively TRBD1 or TRBD2 (5 bases each). V lost 3 bases to trimming and J lost 2 bases, with 11 bases between them. The CDR3 has 14 amino acids. Germline V gene data show CDR1 as SGHVS and CDR2 as FNYEAQ. In DNA form, the CDR3 reads TGTGCCAGCAGCTTGACAGTGGGGGCCTACGAGCAGTACTTC. Its translation: CASSLTVGAYEQYF.

The rearrangement joins TRBV10-1 to TRBJ1-1; D might be TRBD1 (5 bases). The germline gives CDR1 WNHNN, CDR2 SYGVQD (reference sequence). The V end lost 0 bases, the J end lost 5 bases, and 10 bases lay between the germline ends. The CDR3 is 14 amino acids. In DNA, the CDR3 is TGCGCCAGCAGTGAGTCCACGCGGGGGACTGAAGCTTTCTTT. Translated, it gives CASSESTRGTEAFF.

V usage is TRBV7-3 and J usage is TRBJ2-1; TRBD1 agrees at 11 bases. The CDR3 is 16 amino acids. The V segment lost 5 bases and the J segment 7 bases; nucleotides outside the gene matches: 10. Germline-derived CDR1 and CDR2 are SGHTA and FQGTGA. The DNA of the CDR3 is TGTGCCAGCAGCCAACCCGGGACAGGGGGTTGGAATGAGCAGTTCTTC. Translation gives CASSQPGTGGWNEQFF.

V usage is TRBV25-1 and J usage is TRBJ1-2; possibly TRBD1 for D (6 bases). The ends were cut back, 3 bases at V and 3 bases at J, with 17 bases in the middle. The CDR3 runs 16 residues. Germline CDR1 is MGHDK and CDR2 is SYGVNS. DNA for the CDR3: TGTGCCAGCAGTGAGTCTTGGGGGGCGCGGGACTATGGCTACACCTTC. Its protein product is CASSESWGARDYGYTF.

This chain joins TRBV5-6 and TRBJ1-1; no clear D. Per the germline V gene, CDR1 is SGHDT and CDR2 is YYEEEE. Trimming left V 3 bases short and J 4 bases short, with 13 bases between. This CDR3 is 14 amino acids long. As DNA, the CDR3 is TGTGCCAGCAGCTCGCGTTGGCGCGGCACTGAAGCTTTCTTT. Translated, it gives CASSSRWRGTEAFF.

The V gene is TRBV5-1, the J gene TRBJ2-3, with a weak D call TRBD2 (5 bases). This CDR3 spans 15 amino acids. Trimming took off 0 bases at V and 2 bases at J, with 10 bases between the two ends. CDR1 is SGHRS and CDR2 is YFSETQ in the germline V gene. The CDR3 region is CASSLGPGSTDTQYF. CDR3 nucleotide sequence: TGCGCCAGCAGCTTGGGGCCGGGATCCACAGATACGCAGTATTTT.

The chain has TRBV19 and TRBJ1-3; 7 positions match TRBD1. Germline V CDR1 and CDR2: LNHDA, SQIVND (reference sequence). The CDR3 extends over 13 amino acids. V lost 6 bases, J lost 4 bases, and 3 bases stayed unmatched. The CDR3 nucleotides read TGTGCCAGTAGAGGACAGGTCGGAAACACCATATATTTT. Translating gives CASRGQVGNTIYF.

The chain recombines TRBV6-6 with TRBJ1-1; D not resolved. Trimming removed 5 bases at V and 7 bases at J, with 8 bases between. The CDR3 loop spans 11 amino acids. The germline V gene encodes CDR1 MNHNY and CDR2 SVGAGI (reference sequence). The DNA of the CDR3 is TGTGCCAGCAGTGTACTTTATGAAGCTTTCTTT. This sequence encodes CASSVLYEAFF.

The V and J genes are TRBV2 and TRBJ2-1, with D perhaps given as TRBD1 or TRBD2 (5 bases each). The germline gives CDR1 SNHLY, CDR2 FYNNEI. The V and J ends lost 6 bases and 4 bases respectively, with 10 bases between them. CDR3 length: 13 residues. The CDR3 DNA reads as TGTGCCAGCAGAGGGACGGGGTACAATGAGCAGTTCTTC. Its protein product is CASRGTGYNEQFF.

J is TRBJ1-4 and V is TRBV30; D is perhaps TRBD1 (6 bases). V was clipped by 4 bases and J by 7 bases, with 10 bases between them. The CDR3 is made up of 12 amino acids. In germline, CDR1 is GTSNPN, CDR2 SVGIG (reference sequence). As DNA, the CDR3 is TGTGCCTGGACGGGGGGCTCTGAAAAACTGTTTTTT. This translates into CAWTGGSEKLFF.